This is a list of T cell receptor beta chains from one sample in a study of T cells in pancreatic ductal adenocarcinoma. Profiling relied on immunoSEQ multiplex PCR, and the TCRdb table lists in-frame clones only, not all of them. The sample records over 90,000 clones, roughly 96% being singletons. The sample comprised PBMCs. The receptors derive from a human donor with pancreatic ductal adenocarcinoma. CDR3s include the opening cysteine and the closing phenylalanine or tryptophan. A D gene is named only where the DNA matches it firmly. Part of the rows lack a size; the others show once, few, many or a class for expanded clones.

d_call | j_call | clone_size | v_call | cdr3_aa | cdr3_nt
NA | TRBJ1-1 | few | TRBV28 | CASSLPPGQRNTEAFF | TGTGCCAGCAGTTTACCCCCGGGACAACGGAACACTGAAGCTTTCTTT
TRBD2 | TRBJ2-2 | NA | TRBV5-4 | CASSLGGLAGSGGELFF | TGTGCCAGCAGCTTGGGAGGACTAGCGGGATCCGGCGGGGAGCTGTTTTTT
NA | TRBJ2-3 | NA | TRBV7-9 | CASSLGPSEFTDTQYF | TGTGCCAGCAGCTTAGGCCCTAGCGAGTTTACAGATACGCAGTATTTT
TRBD2 | TRBJ2-1 | NA | TRBV11-2 | CASSSGLAGAGYNEQFF | TGTGCCAGCAGCTCCGGACTAGCGGGAGCAGGTTACAATGAGCAGTTCTTC
TRBD1 | TRBJ2-7 | NA | TRBV29-1 | CSKPGQGVYEQYF | TGCAGCAAGCCGGGACAGGGGGTCTACGAGCAGTACTTC
NA | TRBJ2-5 | NA | TRBV29-1 | CSVAIGAGGETQYF | TGCAGCGTTGCTATAGGGGCCGGGGGAGAGACCCAGTACTTC
NA | TRBJ1-2 | NA | TRBV6-1 | CASSEGGVNNYGYTF | TGTGCCAGCAGTGAAGGGGGCGTAAACAACTATGGCTACACCTTC
TRBD1 | TRBJ1-2 | NA | TRBV7-9 | CASSPRVTGGDGYTF | TGTGCCAGCAGCCCCCGCGTGACAGGGGGCGATGGCTACACCTTC
NA | TRBJ2-5 | NA | TRBV13 | CASSSGLYRETQYF | TGTGCCAGCAGCTCTGGACTATATCGGGAGACCCAGTACTTC
TRBD2 | TRBJ2-1 | NA | TRBV12-5 | CASGSLAGVAYNEQFF | TGTGCTAGTGGGAGCCTAGCGGGAGTGGCATACAATGAGCAGTTCTTC
NA | TRBJ2-7 | NA | TRBV7-8 | CASSLATVGGSYEQYF | TGTGCCAGCAGCTTAGCTACCGTGGGGGGCTCCTACGAGCAGTACTTC
TRBD2 | TRBJ2-7 | NA | TRBV18 | CASSFGLARTYEQYF | TGTGCCAGCTCGTTTGGACTAGCTCGTACCTACGAGCAGTACTTC
NA | TRBJ1-2 | NA | TRBV30 | CAWSVMGIANYGYTF | TGTGCCTGGAGTGTAATGGGAATAGCGAACTATGGCTACACCTTC
NA | TRBJ2-3 | NA | TRBV7-3 | CASSLRGSDTQYF | TGTGCCAGCAGCCTACGGGGAAGTGATACGCAGTATTTT
TRBD2 | TRBJ2-7 | NA | TRBV15 | CATSRERASGSYEQYF | TGTGCCACCAGCAGAGAAAGGGCTAGCGGGAGTTACGAGCAGTACTTC
NA | TRBJ2-3 | NA | TRBV18 | CASSSGHRNPQYF | TGTGCCAGCTCGTCGGGACACCGTAATCCGCAGTATTTT
TRBD1 | TRBJ1-1 | NA | TRBV30 | CAWINRGQLGRAFF | TGTGCCTGGATAAACAGGGGGCAATTAGGGCGGGCTTTCTTT
TRBD2 | TRBJ2-7 | NA | TRBV6-1 | CASSPISGRIYEQYF | TGTGCCAGCAGTCCGATTAGCGGGAGAATCTACGAGCAGTACTTC
TRBD1 | TRBJ1-5 | NA | TRBV6-5 | CASSSRDRDNQPQHF | TGTGCCAGCAGTTCCCGGGACAGGGACAATCAGCCCCAGCATTTT
TRBD1 | TRBJ2-5 | NA | TRBV11-1 | CASSIGTGSGTQYF | TGTGCCAGCAGCATCGGGACAGGGAGTGGGACCCAGTACTTC
TRBD1 | TRBJ1-3 | NA | TRBV7-9 | CASSEDRGHGNTIYF | TGTGCCAGCTCGGAAGACAGGGGGCATGGAAACACCATATATTTT
NA | TRBJ2-1 | NA | TRBV11-2 | CASSSGESEQFF | TGTGCCAGCAGCTCCGGAGAGAGTGAGCAGTTCTTC